This section outlines one TCR beta chain sequence together with its context. The sample comes from a study of blood T cell repertoires in COVID-19. Method: immunoSEQ multiplex PCR; TCRdb's copy keeps in-frame clones and lacks some. The table includes roughly 440,000 clones, approximately 88% detected once. The receptor comes from a woman aged 45-65 years with COVID-19, enrolled during active disease. The specimen was peripheral blood.

The chain's CDR3 is CASSEDRGLYEQYF. The CDR3 bases are TGTGCCAGCAGCGAGGACAGGGGGCTCTACGAGCAGTACTTC. The rearrangement links TRBV7-9 to TRBJ2-7; 11 bases match TRBD1. After removal of 5 bases from V and 3 bases from J, the junction contained 3 bases not matched to a gene. Germline V gives CDR1 SEHNR, CDR2 FQNEAQ (reference sequence). This CDR3 region has 14 residues.